The rows below give T cell receptor beta chains drawn from one sample of a study of graft-versus-host responses after intestinal transplantation. Their specific antigens are unknown. The data were produced by immunoSEQ multiplex PCR, yet TCRdb's version contains in-frame clones alone and is incomplete. The data contain 85,000 to 100,000 clones, under 95% of them singletons. The source was unstimulated CD8+ T cells sorted from spleen or lymph node cells, collected before transplant. The receptors were sampled from a human donor who was the organ donor for an intestinal transplant. CDR3s include the opening cysteine and the closing phenylalanine or tryptophan. The D gene is left open where the match is weak.

d_call	v_call	j_call	cdr3_nt	cdr3_aa
.	TRBV6-5	TRBJ1-4	TGTGCCAGCAGTTACTCGCTGGGTGGGAGCCTCGTTTTT	CASSYSLGGSLVF
TRBD1	TRBV13	TRBJ2-1	TGTGCCAGCAGCTCCACCCCGGGACAGGGGATGTCTGAGCAGTTCTTC	CASSSTPGQGMSEQFF
TRBD1	TRBV25-1	TRBJ2-1	TGTGCCAGCAGTGGATTTAAAAGGGGGCTTGGCTCCTACAATGAGCAGTTCTTC	CASSGFKRGLGSYNEQFF
TRBD1	TRBV27	TRBJ2-5	TGTGCCAGCAGACGACAGGGGGCACAAGAGACCCAGTACTTC	CASRRQGAQETQYF
TRBD2	TRBV27	TRBJ2-5	TGTGCCAGCAGTTTACGGGGGGGCCTGGAGACCCAGTACTTC	CASSLRGGLETQYF
TRBD2	TRBV6-5	TRBJ2-5	TGTGCCAGCAGTCAGAGCGGGGGGGCCGGTGAGACCCAGTACTTC	CASSQSGGAGETQYF
.	TRBV29-1	TRBJ2-7	TGCAGCGTTGCGGAGGCCTACGAGCAGTACTTC	CSVAEAYEQYF
.	TRBV9	TRBJ1-1	TGTGCCAGCAGCGTAGAGGCAGGTCTGAACACTGAAGCTTTCTTT	CASSVEAGLNTEAFF
.	TRBV9	TRBJ1-1	TGTGCCAGCAGCCCTAGTTGGGTTCGTTTAAGGTACACTGAAGCTTTCTTT	CASSPSWVRLRYTEAFF
.	TRBV4-1	TRBJ1-1	TGCGCCAGCAGCCAAGTCATACAGGGATTCAACACTGAAGCTTTCTTT	CASSQVIQGFNTEAFF
.	TRBV5-4	TRBJ2-1	TGTGCCAGCAACCCAATATTAGGACTGGTCTACAATGAGCAGTTCTTC	CASNPILGLVYNEQFF